This T cell receptor beta chain came from a study of control samples from healthy donors and cancer patients. Data came from immunoSEQ multiplex PCR; TCRdb stores just in-frame clones and leaves some out. Here the sample spans fewer than 150,000 clones, 85% to 95% being singletons. V shed 2 bases and J shed 2 bases, with 7 bases lying between them. The CDR3 spans 15 residues. Germline assignment: CDR1 LGHDT and CDR2 YNNKEL (reference sequence). The receptor comes from a man aged 18 to 30 in good health. The specimen was blood. V usage is TRBV3-1 (or the pseudogene TRBV3-2) and J usage is TRBJ2-6, with a possible D match to TRBD1 (6 bases). The CDR3 loop is CASSQQGTGANVLTF. Written as DNA, the CDR3 is TGTGCCAGCAGCCAACAGGGGACTGGGGCCAACGTCCTGACTTTC.